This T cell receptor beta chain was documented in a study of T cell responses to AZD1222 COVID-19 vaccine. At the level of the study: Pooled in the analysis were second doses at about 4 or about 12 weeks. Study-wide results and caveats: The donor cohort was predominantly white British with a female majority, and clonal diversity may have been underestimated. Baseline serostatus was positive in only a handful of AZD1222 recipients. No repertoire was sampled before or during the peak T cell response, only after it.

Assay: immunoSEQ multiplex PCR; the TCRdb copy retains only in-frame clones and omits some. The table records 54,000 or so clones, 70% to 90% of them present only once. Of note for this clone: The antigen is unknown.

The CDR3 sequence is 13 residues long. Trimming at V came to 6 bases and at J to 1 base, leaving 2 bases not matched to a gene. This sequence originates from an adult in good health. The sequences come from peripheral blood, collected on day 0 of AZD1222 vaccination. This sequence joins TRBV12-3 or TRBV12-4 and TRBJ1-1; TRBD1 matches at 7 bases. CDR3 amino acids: CASSYRGNTEAFF. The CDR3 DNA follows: TGTGCCAGCAGCTACAGGGGGAACACTGAAGCTTTCTTT.